Listed below are T cell receptor beta chains from one sample, sequenced in a study of blood T cell repertoires in COVID-19. The method was immunoSEQ multiplex PCR; TCRdb's version includes in-frame clones alone and lacks a portion of them. The sample has roughly 72,000 clones, approximately 90% seen once. Source material: peripheral blood. The receptors stem from a human donor in a cohort sampled during active COVID-19. Each CDR3 is given with its conserved first and last residue. The order of the fields is clone size, D gene, J gene, V gene, CDR3 DNA, CDR3 protein. A D gene is named only where the DNA matches it firmly. Clone size is stated in some rows and not others, as once, few, many or a class when expanded.

>NA|TRBD1|TRBJ2-6|TRBV15
TGTGCCACCAGCACCCGGACAGGCACCTCTGGGGCCAACGTCCTGACTTTC
CATSTRTGTSGANVLTF
>NA|NA|TRBJ1-6|TRBV16
TGTGCCAGCAGCCCGAACCTGGGGGCAGATATGCATAATTCACCCCTCCACTTT
CASSPNLGADMHNSPLHF
>NA|NA|TRBJ1-2|TRBV20-1
TGCAGTGCAGGGGCAGGGAAGGGCTACACCTTC
CSAGAGKGYTF
>NA|NA|TRBJ1-1|TRBV27
TGTGCCAGCAGTTTTATGGGACGAGGGGCGGGAACTGAAGCTTTCTTT
CASSFMGRGAGTEAFF
>NA|TRBD1|TRBJ1-2|TRBV11-2
TGTGCCAGCAGCTTAGACCATATAGGGACAGGGAGATTTCCCCTCTATGGCTACACCTTC
CASSLDHIGTGRFPLYGYTF
>NA|NA|TRBJ2-2|TRBV6-1
TGTGCCAGCAGTGAAATGGTGGGAGTCACCGGGGAGCTGTTTTTT
CASSEMVGVTGELFF
>NA|TRBD1|TRBJ2-1|TRBV4-1
TGCGCCAGCAGCCAAGTTCGAGGACAGGGTGTGTTCTTC
CASSQVRGQGVFF
>NA|TRBD1|TRBJ1-2|TRBV6-5
TGTGCCAGCAGAGACAGGGGGCGCGGGTATGGCTACACCTTC
CASRDRGRGYGYTF
>NA|NA|TRBJ1-4|TRBV19
TGTGCCAGTACCAGGGAAGCACCCGGGAAACTGTTTTTT
CASTREAPGKLFF
>NA|NA|TRBJ1-1|TRBV6-4
TGTGCCAGCCCGCGTAGGGCGCAGGGCACTGAAGCTTTCTTT
CASPRRAQGTEAFF
>NA|TRBD2|TRBJ2-3|TRBV5-1
TGCGCCAGCAGCTATAGCGGGGGGGCGAAAGATACGCAGTATTTT
CASSYSGGAKDTQYF
>NA|NA|TRBJ2-1|TRBV10-3
TGTGCCATCAGTGGAACAGGGAATGAGCAGTTCTTC
CAISGTGNEQFF
>NA|NA|TRBJ1-2|TRBV2
TGTGCCAGCATCGGAGGGCCCAGCTATGGCTACACCTTC
CASIGGPSYGYTF
>NA|NA|TRBJ2-1|TRBV5-1
TGCGCCAGCAGCTCGGGACTGGGCCGGGCTCCCAATGAGCAGTTCTTC
CASSSGLGRAPNEQFF
>NA|NA|TRBJ2-1|TRBV19
TGTGCCAGTATCCCGCGGGGCTCCTACAATGAGCAGTTCTTC
CASIPRGSYNEQFF
>NA|TRBD2|TRBJ2-5|TRBV9
TGTGCCAGCAGCGTCGCGGGGGGTAGAGGGGAGACCCAGTACTTC
CASSVAGGRGETQYF
>once|TRBD2|TRBJ2-7|TRBV29-1
TGCAGCGTCGACGGGGCTAGCGGGCTCTTTAGCCACGAGCAGTACTTC
CSVDGASGLFSHEQYF
>NA|TRBD2|TRBJ2-3|TRBV27
TGTGCCAGCAGTTTAAGGGACTACCGCACAGATACGCAGTATTTT
CASSLRDYRTDTQYF
>NA|TRBD1|TRBJ2-7|TRBV2
TGTGCCAGCAGTGAAGCGCTTCCCGGGACAGGGTCTCACGAGCAGTACTTC
CASSEALPGTGSHEQYF
>NA|NA|TRBJ1-1|TRBV3-1/TRBV3-2
TGTGCCAGCAGTACGACAGGGAACACTGAAGCTTTCTTT
CASSTTGNTEAFF
>NA|NA|TRBJ1-5|TRBV5-1
TGCGCCAGCAGCTTGGGCGGGGGACGACGCCAGCATTTT
CASSLGGGRRQHF
>NA|NA|TRBJ1-2|TRBV29-1
TGCAGCGTTGAACCTACAGGGTCGGAGTATGGCTACACCTTC
CSVEPTGSEYGYTF
>NA|NA|TRBJ1-6|TRBV7-9
TGTGCCAGCAGCTTGGTGGAGTATATCATGGGTTCACCCCTCCACTTT
CASSLVEYIMGSPLHF
>NA|TRBD1|TRBJ2-7|TRBV9
TGTGCCAGCAGCGTAGAAGGGACAGGGTCCTACGAGCAGTACTTC
CASSVEGTGSYEQYF
>NA|TRBD1|TRBJ2-3|TRBV5-1
TGCGCCAGCAGCCCGGACAGGGAGGCAGATACGCAGTATTTT
CASSPDREADTQYF
>NA|NA|TRBJ1-1|TRBV29-1
TGCAGCGTTATACACAGGGATACTGAAGCTTTCTTT
CSVIHRDTEAFF
>NA|NA|TRBJ2-7|TRBV7-2
TGTGCCAGCAGCTTAGCGTGGGGAGTCTCCTACGAGCAGTACTTC
CASSLAWGVSYEQYF
>NA|NA|TRBJ2-7|TRBV7-8
TGTGCCAGCAGCTTAGAAGGACAAAGCTACGAGCAGTACTTC
CASSLEGQSYEQYF
>NA|NA|TRBJ2-5|TRBV19
TGTGCCAGTAGTATAGCAGGGTTGGAGACCCAGTACTTC
CASSIAGLETQYF
>NA|NA|TRBJ1-2|TRBV27
TGTGCCAGCAGCCTGGGCGGGAACTATGGCTACACCTTC
CASSLGGNYGYTF
>once|TRBD2|TRBJ2-3|TRBV2
TGTGCCAGCAGCGGAAATTCCGGGAGGAGGGGTACGCAGTATTTT
CASSGNSGRRGTQYF
>NA|TRBD2|TRBJ2-1|TRBV5-1
TGCGCCAGCAGCTTGGGGCGACTAGCGGGAGGCGATGAGCAGTTCTTC
CASSLGRLAGGDEQFF
>NA|NA|TRBJ2-5|TRBV4-3
TGCGCCAGCAGCCAAGACTGGGCGGGGAAAGAGACCCAGTACTTC
CASSQDWAGKETQYF
>NA|NA|TRBJ1-4|TRBV4-1
TGCGCCAGCAGCCAAGTCCCCCCGGCAACTAATGAAAAACTGTTTTTT
CASSQVPPATNEKLFF
>NA|NA|TRBJ1-6|TRBV9
TGTGCCAGCAGCCCTAACATCGGGGGAACTAATTCACCCCTCCACTTT
CASSPNIGGTNSPLHF
>few|NA|TRBJ2-7|TRBV5-4
TGTGCCAGCAGCTTGGGGGCCCTGGGCTACGAGCAGTACTTC
CASSLGALGYEQYF
>NA|NA|TRBJ1-1|TRBV28
TGTGCCAGCAGGTTCCGTGGGTTAAGGGGCACTGAAGCTTTCTTT
CASRFRGLRGTEAFF
>NA|TRBD1|TRBJ1-2|TRBV7-2
TGTGCCAGCAGCTTAGTGCCGGGACAGGGGTATTACGGATATGGCTACACCTTC
CASSLVPGQGYYGYGYTF
>NA|TRBD1|TRBJ1-2|TRBV4-1
TGCGCCAGCAGCCAACCCCCACAGGGGCTGGACTATGGCTACACCTTC
CASSQPPQGLDYGYTF
>NA|NA|TRBJ2-7|TRBV5-1
TGCGCCAGCAGCTCCGGTGGGGGGACCCACTACGAGCAGTACTTC
CASSSGGGTHYEQYF
>few|NA|TRBJ2-1|TRBV7-9
TGTGCCAGCAGCTTATTTACGGGGGAGCAGTTCTTC
CASSLFTGEQFF
>NA|NA|TRBJ2-1|TRBV7-3
TGTGCCAGCAGCTTAACGTCCAGCTCCTACAATGAGCAGTTCTTC
CASSLTSSSYNEQFF
>NA|TRBD1|TRBJ2-3|TRBV2
TGTGCCAGCAGGGAATCCGGGACAGGAGTTACAGATACGCAGTATTTT
CASRESGTGVTDTQYF
>NA|TRBD1|TRBJ1-5|TRBV10-2
TGCGCCAGCAATCTTACGACGGGACAGCACAATCAGCCCCAGCATTTT
CASNLTTGQHNQPQHF
>NA|TRBD2|TRBJ2-1|TRBV5-1
TGCGCCAGCAGCTCGGGACTAGCGGGAGGTACATACAATGAGCAGTTCTTC
CASSSGLAGGTYNEQFF
>once|TRBD2|TRBJ2-3|TRBV5-1
TGCGCCAGCAGCTCCCCCAGCGGGAGTACAGATACGCAGTATTTT
CASSSPSGSTDTQYF
>NA|TRBD1|TRBJ1-1|TRBV2
TGTGCCAGCAGTGAAGTGGGGACAGGGGAAGCTTTCTTT
CASSEVGTGEAFF
>NA|NA|TRBJ1-3|TRBV12-3/TRBV12-4
TGTGCCAGCAGTTTTGCAGGGCGGAACACCATATATTTT
CASSFAGRNTIYF
>NA|TRBD1|TRBJ1-6|TRBV23-1
TGCGCCAGCATTGCAGGGGGTTTATCACCCCTCCACTTT
CASIAGGLSPLHF
>NA|NA|TRBJ1-4|TRBV20-1
TGCAGTGCCTACAGGGATGAAAAACTGTTTTTT
CSAYRDEKLFF
>NA|NA|TRBJ1-5|TRBV19
TGTGCCAGTAGGCATGAACAGGTTGGTAGCAATCAGCCCCAGCATTTT
CASRHEQVGSNQPQHF
>few|NA|TRBJ1-3|TRBV4-3
TGCGCCAGCAGCCGACACCCAGGGTTGTCTGAGGGAAACACCATATATTTT
CASSRHPGLSEGNTIYF
>NA|TRBD1|TRBJ1-3|TRBV19
TGTGCCAGTAGTTCCTCCCGACAGGGCCGAAACACCATATATTTT
CASSSSRQGRNTIYF
>NA|NA|TRBJ2-1|TRBV5-4
TGTGCCAGCAGCTTTGGTGGGGGGGCCGGTTTGTACAATGAGCAGTTCTTC
CASSFGGGAGLYNEQFF
>NA|TRBD2|TRBJ2-5|TRBV7-2
TGTGCCAGCAGCTTAGCGAAGAGCGGGGGGACCTCGTGGGCCCAGTACTTC
CASSLAKSGGTSWAQYF
>once|TRBD1|TRBJ1-1|TRBV18
TGTGCCAGCTCACCACGAGTGACAGGGCCTATGAACACTGAAGCTTTCTTT
CASSPRVTGPMNTEAFF